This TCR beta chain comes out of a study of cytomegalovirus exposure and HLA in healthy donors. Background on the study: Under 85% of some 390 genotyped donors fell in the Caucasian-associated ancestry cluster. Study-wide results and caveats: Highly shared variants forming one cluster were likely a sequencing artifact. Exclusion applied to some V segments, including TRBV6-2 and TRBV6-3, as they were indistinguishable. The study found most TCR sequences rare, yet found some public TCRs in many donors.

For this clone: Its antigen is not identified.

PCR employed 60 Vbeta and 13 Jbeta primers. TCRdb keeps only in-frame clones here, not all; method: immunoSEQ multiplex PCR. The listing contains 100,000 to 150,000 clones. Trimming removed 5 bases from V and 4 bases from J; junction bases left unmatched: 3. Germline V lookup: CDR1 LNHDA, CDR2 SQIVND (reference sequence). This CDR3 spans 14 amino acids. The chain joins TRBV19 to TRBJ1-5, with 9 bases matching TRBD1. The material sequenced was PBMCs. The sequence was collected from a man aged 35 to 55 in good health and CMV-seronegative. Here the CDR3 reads CASSSDRGNQPQHF. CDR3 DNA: TGTGCCAGTAGTTCAGACAGGGGGAATCAGCCCCAGCATTTT.